This T cell receptor (beta chain) was retrieved from a study of human T cells and chemical hapten exposure. Study-wide background: Recorded diagnoses among the mostly female patients were alopecia areata, totalis or universalis.

The time point is: patch test 1, 2 weeks after DPC sensitization. Treatment indicated: therapeutic diphenylcyclopropenone sensitization with weekly scalp DPC. Blood sampling occurred before each patch-test application. The CDR3 sequence is 16 residues long. The trim removed 7 bases at V and 0 bases at J, leaving 7 bases unmatched. Study-wide results and limits: Expanded TCRs grouped into significantly more large CDR3 similarity clusters than controls produced.

TCRdb re-derived calls from the RACE reads in MiXCR, one entry per CDR3 protein. The table lists 84,000 or so distinct CDR3 sequences, about 10% of them singletons, with approximately 2.2% in the top ten. This clonotype was recorded a few times. Antigen specificity is unknown. The material sequenced was whole blood, taken in connection with sensitization to the hapten diphenylcyclopropenone (DPC). The V and J genes are TRBV12-3 or TRBV12-4 and TRBJ2-1; TRBD2 agrees at 9 bases. The sequence was obtained from a middle-aged man with alopecia areata. Some clones in this sample may be carry-over from other donors' samples. CDR3 residues: CASTLRTSVSYNEQFF. The CDR3 coding sequence is TGTGCCAGCACCTTGCGGACTAGCGTCTCCTACAATGAGCAGTTCTTC.